This T cell receptor beta chain stems from a study of OX40 agonist ivuxolimab in advanced cancers. Study overall: Hepatocellular carcinoma, melanoma, renal cell or head and neck cancer occurred in dose-escalation patients.

Note on this clone: Its antigen remains unidentified.

Germline CDR1 reads PRHDT; CDR2 reads FYEKMQ (reference sequence). This CDR3 is built from 15 residues. Trimming took off 3 bases at V and 4 bases at J, with 15 bases between the two ends. General study findings and limits: Low clonal expansion, among the lowest seen, marked partial responders at 0.1-3.0 mg/kg.

Clones were read by immunoSEQ multiplex PCR, and TCRdb kept only the in-frame ones, dropping some. The sample yields about 82,000 clones, around 86% seen once. Blood sampling was done at baseline, cycle 4 day 1, and cycle 7 day 1. The chain employs TRBV13 and TRBJ2-5, with a weak D call TRBD1 (6 bases). The clonotype comes from an adult with an advanced solid tumor such as melanoma, head and neck, liver or kidney cancer. The material sequenced was CD4+ or CD8+ T cells sorted from blood, taken in a trial of the OX40 agonist ivuxolimab. As DNA, the CDR3 is TGTGCCAGCAGCTTCGGGACAAGGAAAGGAGAGACCCAGTACTTC. Its protein is CASSFGTRKGETQYF.